What follows are 7 T cell receptor beta chains derived from one specimen sequenced in a study of blood T cell repertoires in COVID-19. Using immunoSEQ multiplex PCR, the repertoire was profiled, and TCRdb retains in-frame clones only, with some absent. Of some 150,000 clones in the sample, over 80% were seen once. Sequences were obtained from peripheral blood. These receptors all come from a woman aged 80 or older with acute or convalescent COVID-19.

The chain couples TRBV19 to TRBJ2-7; tentative D call: TRBD2 (6 bases). CDR1 LNHDA and CDR2 SQIVND come from the germline V gene (reference sequence). This CDR3 contains 14 residues. The ends were cut back, 9 bases at V and 0 bases at J, with 15 bases in the middle. This CDR3 is CASKTRGNSYEQYF. The DNA of the CDR3 is TGTGCCAGCAAGACACGGGGGAACTCCTACGAGCAGTACTTC.

The chain couples TRBV9 to TRBJ2-1, with D possibly TRBD1 on 6 matching bases. There are 14 residues in the CDR3. Germline lookup yields CDR1 SGDLS and CDR2 YYNGEE. The germline V and J ends were trimmed by 0 bases and 9 bases, with 13 bases remaining between them. The CDR3 region has the DNA TGTGCCAGCAGCGTAGTAGGTGGGGGCGGTGAGCAGTTCTTC. Protein sequence: CASSVVGGGGEQFF.

This clone was observed a few times. The CDR3 region is CASSPGQGARYGYTF. CDR3 sequence (DNA): TGTGCCAGCTCACCCGGACAGGGGGCACGGTATGGCTACACCTTC. This chain joins TRBV18 and TRBJ1-2; 11 nucleotides match TRBD1. The CDR3 covers 15 residues. With V trimmed by 3 bases and J by 5 bases, 5 bases remained unmatched. Germline lookup yields CDR1 KGHSH and CDR2 LQKENI. The full variable domain, its missing parts supplied by reference TRBV18 and TRBJ1-2, is NAGVMQNPRHLVRRRGQEARLRCSPMKGHSHVYWYRQLPEEGLKFMVYLQKENIIDESGMPKERFSAEFPKEGPSILRIQQVVRGDSAAYFCASSPGQGARYGYTFGSGTRLTVV.

This chain connects TRBV5-1 to TRBJ2-5, with a possible D match to TRBD2 (5 bases). The germline V gene encodes CDR1 SGHRS and CDR2 YFSETQ. This CDR3 comprises 15 residues. Trimming stripped 7 bases from V and 2 bases from J, with 18 bases between. CDR3 protein: CASRGSPALQETQYF. In nucleotides, the CDR3 is TGCGCCAGCCGAGGGAGCCCTGCCCTTCAAGAGACCCAGTACTTC.

This clone was detected a few times. The CDR3 nucleotides read TGTGCCAGCAGCCCACTGGCACAGGGGGGCTACGAGCAGTACTTC. Translating gives CASSPLAQGGYEQYF. The chain uses TRBV5-4 and TRBJ2-7, with TRBD1 identical over 8 bases. V trimming: 4 bases; J trimming: 3 bases; junction bases outside the gene matches: 9. CDR3 length equals 15 residues. Germline lookup yields CDR1 SGHNT and CDR2 YYREEE (reference sequence).

The chain has TRBV3-1 (or the pseudogene TRBV3-2) and TRBJ1-5; D is possibly TRBD1 (5 bases). V gave up 1 base and J gave up 7 bases, with 8 bases separating them. Germline V gene lookup returns CDR1 LGHDT and CDR2 YNNKEL (reference sequence). The CDR3 covers 13 residues. CDR3 amino acids: CASSQGGRQPQHF. DNA for the CDR3: TGTGCCAGCAGCCAAGGGGGCAGGCAGCCCCAGCATTTT.

The CDR3 region has the DNA TGTGCCAGCTCACCAACAGACAGGAGATATGGCTACACCTTC. This gives the protein CASSPTDRRYGYTF. The rearrangement links TRBV18 to TRBJ1-2; D is perhaps TRBD1 (6 bases). The V gene's germline CDR1 is KGHSH and CDR2 LQKENI. The CDR3 covers 14 residues. Deletions cut 2 bases from V and 5 bases from J, with 12 bases between.